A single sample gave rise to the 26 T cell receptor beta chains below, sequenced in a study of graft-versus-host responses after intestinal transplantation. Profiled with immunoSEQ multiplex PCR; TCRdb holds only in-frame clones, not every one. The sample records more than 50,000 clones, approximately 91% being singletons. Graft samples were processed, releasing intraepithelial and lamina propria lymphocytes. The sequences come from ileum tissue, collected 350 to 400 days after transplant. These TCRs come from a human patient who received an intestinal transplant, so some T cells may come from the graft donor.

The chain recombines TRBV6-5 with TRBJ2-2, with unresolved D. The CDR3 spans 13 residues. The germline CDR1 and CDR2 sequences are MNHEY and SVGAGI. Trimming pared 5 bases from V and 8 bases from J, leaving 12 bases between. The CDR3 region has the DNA TGTGCCAGCAGTGAAGAAGGTGGAGGGGAGCTGTTTTTT. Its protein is CASSEEGGGELFF.

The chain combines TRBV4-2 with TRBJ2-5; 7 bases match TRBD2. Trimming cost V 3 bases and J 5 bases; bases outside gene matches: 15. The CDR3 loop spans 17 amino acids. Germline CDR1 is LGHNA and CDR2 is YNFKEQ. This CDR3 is CASSQTLGERDWETQYF. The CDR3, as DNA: TGTGCCAGCAGCCAGACCCTCGGAGAGCGGGATTGGGAGACCCAGTACTTC.

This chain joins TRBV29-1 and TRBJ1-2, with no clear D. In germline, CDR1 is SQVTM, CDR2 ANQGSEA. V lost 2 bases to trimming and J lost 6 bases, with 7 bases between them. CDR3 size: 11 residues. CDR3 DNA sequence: TGCAGCGTTGAATTTGGGAATGGCTACACCTTC. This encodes CSVEFGNGYTF.

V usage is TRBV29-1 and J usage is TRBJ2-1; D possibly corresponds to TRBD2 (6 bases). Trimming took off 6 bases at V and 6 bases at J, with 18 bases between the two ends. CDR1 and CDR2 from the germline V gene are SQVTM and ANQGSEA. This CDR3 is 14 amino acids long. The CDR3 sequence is CSVAPGLPSNEQFF. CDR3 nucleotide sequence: TGCAGCGTCGCTCCGGGACTGCCCTCCAATGAGCAGTTCTTC.

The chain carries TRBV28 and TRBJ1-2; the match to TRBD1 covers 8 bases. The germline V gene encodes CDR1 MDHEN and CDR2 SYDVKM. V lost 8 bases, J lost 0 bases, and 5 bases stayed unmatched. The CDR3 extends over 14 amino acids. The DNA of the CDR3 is TGTGCCAGCCTCGACAGGGGCCCTAACTATGGCTACACCTTC. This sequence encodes CASLDRGPNYGYTF.

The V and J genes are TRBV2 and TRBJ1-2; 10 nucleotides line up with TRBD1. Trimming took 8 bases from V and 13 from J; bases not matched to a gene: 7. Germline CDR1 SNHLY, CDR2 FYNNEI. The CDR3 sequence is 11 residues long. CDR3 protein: CASYGTGECTF. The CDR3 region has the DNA TGTGCCAGCTACGGGACAGGGGAGTGCACCTTC.

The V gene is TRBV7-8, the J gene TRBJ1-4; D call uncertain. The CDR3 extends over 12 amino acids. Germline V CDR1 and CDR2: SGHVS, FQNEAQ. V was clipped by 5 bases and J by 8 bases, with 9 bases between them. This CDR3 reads CASSGLGEKLFF. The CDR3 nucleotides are TGTGCCAGCAGCGGGTTAGGGGAAAAACTGTTTTTT.

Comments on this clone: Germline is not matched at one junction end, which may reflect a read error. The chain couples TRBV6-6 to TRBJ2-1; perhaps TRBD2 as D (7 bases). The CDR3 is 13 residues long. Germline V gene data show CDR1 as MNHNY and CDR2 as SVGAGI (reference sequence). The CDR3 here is CASSDSGGHEQFF. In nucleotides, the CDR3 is TGTGCCAGCAGTGACTCCGGGGGGCATGAGCAGTTCTTC.

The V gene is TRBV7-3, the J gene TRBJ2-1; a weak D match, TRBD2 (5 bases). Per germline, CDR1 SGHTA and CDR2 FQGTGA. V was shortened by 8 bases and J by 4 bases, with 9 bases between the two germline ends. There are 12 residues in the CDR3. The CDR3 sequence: CASGSRYNEQFF. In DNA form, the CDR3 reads TGTGCCAGCGGGAGTAGGTACAATGAGCAGTTCTTC.

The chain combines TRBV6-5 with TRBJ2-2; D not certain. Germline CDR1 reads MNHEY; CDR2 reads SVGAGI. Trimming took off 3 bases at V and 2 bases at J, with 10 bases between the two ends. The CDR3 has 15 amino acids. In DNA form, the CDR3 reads TGTGCCAGCAGTTATGGGTGGGAAAACACCGGGGAGCTGTTTTTT. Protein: CASSYGWENTGELFF.

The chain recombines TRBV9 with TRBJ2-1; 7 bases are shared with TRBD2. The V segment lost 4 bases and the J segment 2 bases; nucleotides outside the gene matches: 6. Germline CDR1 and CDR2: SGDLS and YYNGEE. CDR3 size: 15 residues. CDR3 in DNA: TGTGCCAGCAGCTCGGGACTAACGACCTACAATGAGCAGTTCTTC. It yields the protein CASSSGLTTYNEQFF.

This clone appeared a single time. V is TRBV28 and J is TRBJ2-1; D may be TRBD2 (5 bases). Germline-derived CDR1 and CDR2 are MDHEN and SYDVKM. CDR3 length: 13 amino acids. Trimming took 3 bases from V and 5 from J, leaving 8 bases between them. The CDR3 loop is CASSFRGNNEQFF. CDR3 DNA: TGTGCCAGCAGTTTCCGGGGAAACAATGAGCAGTTCTTC.

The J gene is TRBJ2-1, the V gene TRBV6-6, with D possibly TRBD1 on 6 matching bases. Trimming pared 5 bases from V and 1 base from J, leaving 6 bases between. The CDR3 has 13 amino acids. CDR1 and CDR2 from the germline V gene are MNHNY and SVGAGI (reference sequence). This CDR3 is CASSTGSYNEQFF. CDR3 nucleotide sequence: TGTGCCAGCAGTACAGGGTCCTACAATGAGCAGTTCTTC.

CDR3: CASSESIGKGHTEAFF. The CDR3 bases are TGTGCCAGCAGTGAAAGTATAGGAAAGGGGCACACTGAAGCTTTCTTT. This sequence joins TRBV6-1 and TRBJ1-1; weak D call: TRBD1 (5 bases). The V end lost 2 bases, the J end lost 3 bases, and 16 bases lay between the germline ends. The CDR3 totals 16 residues. Germline CDR1 and CDR2: MNHNS and SASEGT.

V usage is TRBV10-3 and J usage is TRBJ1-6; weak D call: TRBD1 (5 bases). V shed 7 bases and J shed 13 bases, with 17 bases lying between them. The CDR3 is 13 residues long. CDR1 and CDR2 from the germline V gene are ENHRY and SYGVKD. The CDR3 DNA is TGTGCCATCAAAGAGGACACCCCGGACCCCCTCCACTTT. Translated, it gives CAIKEDTPDPLHF.

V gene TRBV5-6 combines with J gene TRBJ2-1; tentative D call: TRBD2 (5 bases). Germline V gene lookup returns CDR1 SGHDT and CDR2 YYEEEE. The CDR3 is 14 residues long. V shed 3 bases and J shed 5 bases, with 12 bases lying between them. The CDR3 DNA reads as TGTGCCAGCAGCTCCCTAGGAGGCGACAATGAGCAGTTCTTC. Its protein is CASSSLGGDNEQFF.

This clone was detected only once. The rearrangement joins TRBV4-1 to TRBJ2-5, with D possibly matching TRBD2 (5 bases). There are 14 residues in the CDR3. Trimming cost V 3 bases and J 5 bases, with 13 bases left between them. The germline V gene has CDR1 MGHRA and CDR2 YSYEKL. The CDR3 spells CASSQWTGAETQYF. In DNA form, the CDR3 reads TGCGCCAGCAGCCAGTGGACTGGCGCGGAGACCCAGTACTTC.

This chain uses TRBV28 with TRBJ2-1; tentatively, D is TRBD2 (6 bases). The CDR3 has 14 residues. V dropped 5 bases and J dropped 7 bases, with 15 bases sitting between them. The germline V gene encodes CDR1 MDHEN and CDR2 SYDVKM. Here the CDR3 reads CASSPRDWANEQFF. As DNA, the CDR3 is TGTGCCAGCAGTCCCCGGGACTGGGCAAATGAGCAGTTCTTC.

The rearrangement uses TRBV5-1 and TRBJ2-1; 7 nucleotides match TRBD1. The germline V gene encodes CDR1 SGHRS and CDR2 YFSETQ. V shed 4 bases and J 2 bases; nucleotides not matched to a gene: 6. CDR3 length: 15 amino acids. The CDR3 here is CASSTDRRTYNEQFF. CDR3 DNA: TGCGCCAGCAGCACGGACAGGAGGACCTACAATGAGCAGTTCTTC. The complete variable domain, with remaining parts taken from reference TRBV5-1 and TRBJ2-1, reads KAGVTQTPRYLIKTRGQQVTLSCSPISGHRSVSWYQQTPGQGLQFLFEYFSETQRNKGNFPGRFSGRQFSNSRSEMNVSTLELGDSALYLCASSTDRRTYNEQFFGPGTRLTVL.

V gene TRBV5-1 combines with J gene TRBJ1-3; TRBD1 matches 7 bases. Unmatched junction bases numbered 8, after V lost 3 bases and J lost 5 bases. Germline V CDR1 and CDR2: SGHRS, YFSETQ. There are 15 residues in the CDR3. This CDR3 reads CASSSASGGRNTIYF. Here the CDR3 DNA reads TGCGCCAGCAGCTCCGCCTCAGGGGGAAGAAACACCATATATTTT.

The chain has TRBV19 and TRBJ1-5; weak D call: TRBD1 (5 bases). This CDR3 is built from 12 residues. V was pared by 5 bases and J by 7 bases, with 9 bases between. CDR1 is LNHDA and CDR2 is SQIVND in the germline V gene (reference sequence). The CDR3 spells CASSYRTQPQHF. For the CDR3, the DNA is TGTGCCAGTAGTTACAGGACCCAGCCCCAGCATTTT. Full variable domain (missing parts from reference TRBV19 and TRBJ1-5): DGGITQSPKYLFRKEGQNVTLSCEQNLNHDAMYWYRQDPGQGLRLIYYSQIVNDFQKGDIAEGYSVSREKKESFPLTVTSAQKNPTAFYLCASSYRTQPQHFGDGTRLSIL.

DNA for the CDR3: TGCGCCAGCAGCCAACCCAACAATGAGCAGTTCTTC. It yields the protein CASSQPNNEQFF. The V call is TRBV4-1, the J call TRBJ2-1; D is undetermined. Trimming cost V 2 bases and J 5 bases, with 4 bases left between them. The CDR3 is 12 residues long. The germline CDR1 and CDR2 sequences are MGHRA and YSYEKL.

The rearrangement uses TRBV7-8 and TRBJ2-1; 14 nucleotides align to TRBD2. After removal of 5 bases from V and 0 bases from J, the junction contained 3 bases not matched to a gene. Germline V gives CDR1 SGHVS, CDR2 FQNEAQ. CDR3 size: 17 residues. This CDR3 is CASSTGLAGGSYNEQFF. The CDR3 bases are TGTGCCAGCAGCACAGGACTAGCGGGAGGCTCCTACAATGAGCAGTTCTTC.

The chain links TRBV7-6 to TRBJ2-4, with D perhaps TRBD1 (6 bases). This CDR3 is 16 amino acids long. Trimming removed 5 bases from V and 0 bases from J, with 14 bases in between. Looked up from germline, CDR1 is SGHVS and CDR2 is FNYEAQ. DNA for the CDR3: TGTGCCAGCAGCGGAACAGGGTCCCTAGCCAAAAACATTCAGTACTTC. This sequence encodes CASSGTGSLAKNIQYF.

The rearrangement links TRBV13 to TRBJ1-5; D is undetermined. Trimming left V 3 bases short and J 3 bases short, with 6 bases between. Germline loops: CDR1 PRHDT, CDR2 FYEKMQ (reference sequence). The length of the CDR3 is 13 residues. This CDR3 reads CASSFQNNQPQHF. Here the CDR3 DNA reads TGTGCCAGCAGCTTTCAGAACAATCAGCCCCAGCATTTT.

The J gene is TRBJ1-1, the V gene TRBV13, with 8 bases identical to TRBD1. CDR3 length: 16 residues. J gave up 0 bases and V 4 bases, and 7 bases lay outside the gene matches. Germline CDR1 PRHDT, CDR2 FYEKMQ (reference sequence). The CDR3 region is CASSSRTGLMNTEAFF. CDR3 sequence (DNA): TGTGCCAGCAGCTCCAGGACAGGGCTCATGAACACTGAAGCTTTCTTT.